This record concerns one T cell receptor beta chain sequence. Based on its abundance in the sample, this clonotype is medium-sized (0.01 to 0.1%). No antigen is known for it. It has no much larger one-base neighbor in the sample; base qualities were not kept. This entry comes from a study of somatic reversion in DOCK8 deficiency (dated by TCRdb to 2018 to 2021). Background on the whole study: The study compared T cell receptor beta repertoires of DOCK8-deficient patients, DOCK8-revertant patients and healthy volunteers. The study set out to investigate how, in DOCK8 deficiency, somatic reversion of pathogenic DOCK8 variants alters lymphocyte differentiation and function. The DOCK8-deficient patients included in the study had been described in earlier reports.

Looking up the germline V gene (reference sequence) yields CDR1 GTSNPN and CDR2 SVGIG. The CDR3 measures 16 amino acids from cysteine to phenylalanine. Of all the DNA, just the CDR3 is kept, 48 bases in frame from base 1. Here V drops 2 bases and J drops 4 bases, and the junction holds 13 bases not matched to any gene. Genomic DNA for TCR repertoire analysis was extracted from either whole blood samples or PBMCs. Samples were obtained from a few DOCK8-revertant patients, with some of these patients sampled at multiple time points. Library prep was done by multiplex PCR. TRB libraries were generated by one-step amplicon PCR from 90 to 100 ng genomic DNA using EuroClonality-NGS primers. TRB amplicons were sequenced on Illumina MiSeq instruments with 2 x 250 bp version 2 chemistry. Concerning the study's data processing: Primary TRB sequence analysis and V(D)J annotation were performed with IMGT/HighV-QUEST. VDJtools was used to assess repertoire diversity and composition after nonfunctional clones were removed and samples were downsampled for comparisons between samples. In-frame beta chains were kept once TCRdb had trimmed the public reads at Q25 with fastp and called clones with MiXCR. Each entry merges the rows of one CDR3 protein and shows their most common DNA and genes. TCRdb, not the authors, supplied the V and J calls. In all, the sample holds over a thousand distinct CDR3 sequences, and more than 20% of those were seen once. Jointly, the top ten make up approximately 80% of the sample.

The investigation overall reported the following: The source material for each sample, whole blood versus PBMCs, was not specified per sample in the methods.

The chain couples TRBV30 to TRBJ1-1; 7 junctional bases match TRBD1. The TCR sequence derives from a human donor with DOCK8 deficiency. The material sequenced was peripheral blood. The cell subset or site tag for this specimen amounts to: DOCK8-deficient patient with somatic reversion. The DNA reads TGTGCCTGGAGTCCCATTGGTGACAGGGATATCACTGAAGCTTTCTTT. Its translation reads: CAWSPIGDRDITEAFF.